This T cell receptor beta chain is drawn from a study of beta chain features in type 1 diabetes. The CDR3 loop spans 9 amino acids. Of the isolated RNA, all was reverse transcribed, and so the sequenced material was expressed TCRB transcripts. Roughly 3.5 million reads per sample were averaged for naive, central memory and regulatory samples. Repertoires were generated with immunoSEQ multiplex PCR, while TCRdb's copy carries only in-frame clones and drops some. The sample carries a few hundred thousand clones, 25% to 30% recorded once. This clone was recorded a few times. Its antigen remains unidentified. Regarding the study as a whole: Naive, central memory and Treg TCRB repertoires appeared more alike in patients than in healthy donors. cDNA-based sequencing might over-represent cells highly expressing TCR. Reduced insertions and increased deletions marked VDJ junctions in type 1 diabetes patients.

Input material: central memory CD4+ T cells from blood. The source is a young man in good health. The chain joins TRBV21-1 to TRBJ2-5; the table's D call, TRBD2, has no DNA check behind it. TRBV21-1 is a recognized pseudogene. Here the CDR3 DNA reads TGTGCCAGGATGGGACTAAGTGACTTC. As protein: CARMGLSDF.